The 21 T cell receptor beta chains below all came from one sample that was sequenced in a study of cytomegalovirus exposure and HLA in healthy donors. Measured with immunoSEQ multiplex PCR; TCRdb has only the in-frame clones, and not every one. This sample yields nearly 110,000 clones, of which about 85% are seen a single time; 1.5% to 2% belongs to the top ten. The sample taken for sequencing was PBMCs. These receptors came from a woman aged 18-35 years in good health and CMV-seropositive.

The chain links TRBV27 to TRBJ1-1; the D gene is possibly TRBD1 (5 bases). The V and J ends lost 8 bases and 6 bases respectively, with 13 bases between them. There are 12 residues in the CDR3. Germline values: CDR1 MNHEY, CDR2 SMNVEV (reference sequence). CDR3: CASSTGGPEAFF. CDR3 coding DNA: TGTGCCAGCTCTACCGGGGGACCTGAAGCTTTCTTT.

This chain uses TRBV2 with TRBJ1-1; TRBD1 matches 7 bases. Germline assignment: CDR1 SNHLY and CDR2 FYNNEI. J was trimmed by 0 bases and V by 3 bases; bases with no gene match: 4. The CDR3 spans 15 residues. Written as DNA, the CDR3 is TGTGCCAGCAGTGACGACAGGGCCTTGAACACTGAAGCTTTCTTT. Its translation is CASSDDRALNTEAFF.

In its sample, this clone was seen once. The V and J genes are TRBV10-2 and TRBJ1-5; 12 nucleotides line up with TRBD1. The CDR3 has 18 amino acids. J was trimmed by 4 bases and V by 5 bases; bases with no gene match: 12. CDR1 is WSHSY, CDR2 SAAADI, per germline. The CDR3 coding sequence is TGCGCCAGCAGTAGGACATGGGACAGGGGGCCAGAGAATCAGCCCCAGCATTTT. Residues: CASSRTWDRGPENQPQHF.

The CDR3 region has the DNA TGTGCCAGCAGCCCGACAGCCGCCGTCGATACGCAGTATTTT. Its translation: CASSPTAAVDTQYF. The J gene is TRBJ2-3, the V gene TRBV14; perhaps TRBD1 as D (5 bases). CDR1 SGHDN and CDR2 FVKESK come from the germline V gene. V dropped 4 bases and J dropped 6 bases, with 14 bases sitting between them. The CDR3 totals 14 residues.

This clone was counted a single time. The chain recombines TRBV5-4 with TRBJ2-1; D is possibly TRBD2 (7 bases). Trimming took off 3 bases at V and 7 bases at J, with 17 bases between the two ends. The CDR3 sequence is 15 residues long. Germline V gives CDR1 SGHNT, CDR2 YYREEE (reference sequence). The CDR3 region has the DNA TGTGCCAGCAGCTGGAGGGCCGAGGGGGGGAATGAGCAGTTCTTC. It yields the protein CASSWRAEGGNEQFF.

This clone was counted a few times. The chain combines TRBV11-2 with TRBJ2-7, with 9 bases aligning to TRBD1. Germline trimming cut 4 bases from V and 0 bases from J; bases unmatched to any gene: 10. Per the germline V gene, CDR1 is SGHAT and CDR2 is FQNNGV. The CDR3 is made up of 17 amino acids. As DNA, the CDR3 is TGTGCCAGCAGCTCTAGAGGACAGGGGATGAGCTCCTACGAGCAGTACTTC. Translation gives CASSSRGQGMSSYEQYF.

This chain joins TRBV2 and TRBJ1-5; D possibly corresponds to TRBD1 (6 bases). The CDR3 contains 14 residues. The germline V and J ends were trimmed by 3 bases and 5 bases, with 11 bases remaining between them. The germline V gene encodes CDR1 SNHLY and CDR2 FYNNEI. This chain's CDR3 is CASSEGTIDQPQHF. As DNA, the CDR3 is TGTGCCAGCAGTGAGGGGACAATAGATCAGCCCCAGCATTTT.

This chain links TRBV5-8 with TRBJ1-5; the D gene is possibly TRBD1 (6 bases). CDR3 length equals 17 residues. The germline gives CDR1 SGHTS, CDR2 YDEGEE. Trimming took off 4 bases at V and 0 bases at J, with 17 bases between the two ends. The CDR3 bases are TGTGCCAGCAGCCTATATCCTGGGGGCACTAGCAATCAGCCCCAGCATTTT. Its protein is CASSLYPGGTSNQPQHF.

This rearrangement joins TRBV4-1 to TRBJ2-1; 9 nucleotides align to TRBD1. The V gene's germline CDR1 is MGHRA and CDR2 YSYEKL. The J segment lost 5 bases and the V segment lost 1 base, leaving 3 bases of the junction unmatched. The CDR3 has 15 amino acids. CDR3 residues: CASSQGDRVDNEQFF. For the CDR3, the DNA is TGCGCCAGCAGCCAAGGGGACAGGGTGGACAATGAGCAGTTCTTC.

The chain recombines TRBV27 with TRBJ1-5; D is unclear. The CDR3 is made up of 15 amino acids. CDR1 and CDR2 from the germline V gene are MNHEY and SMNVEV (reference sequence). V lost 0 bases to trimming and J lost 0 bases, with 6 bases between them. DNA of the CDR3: TGTGCCAGCAGTTTATCGAGGAATAGCAATCAGCCCCAGCATTTT. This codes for CASSLSRNSNQPQHF.

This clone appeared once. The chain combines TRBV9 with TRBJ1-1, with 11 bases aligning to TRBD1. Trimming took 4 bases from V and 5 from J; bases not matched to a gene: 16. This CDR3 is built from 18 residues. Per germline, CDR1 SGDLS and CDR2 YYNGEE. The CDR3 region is CASSNRTGGLFAGTEAFF. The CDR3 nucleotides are TGTGCCAGCAGCAACCGGACAGGGGGCCTATTCGCGGGGACTGAAGCTTTCTTT.

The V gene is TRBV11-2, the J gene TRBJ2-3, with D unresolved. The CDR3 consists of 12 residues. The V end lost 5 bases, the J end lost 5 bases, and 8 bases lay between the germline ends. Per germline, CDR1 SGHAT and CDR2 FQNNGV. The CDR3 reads CASSLVRDTQYF. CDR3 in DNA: TGTGCCAGCAGCCTGGTGCGAGATACGCAGTATTTT. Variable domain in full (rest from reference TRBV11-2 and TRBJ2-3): EAGVAQSPRYKIIEKRQSVAFWCNPISGHATLYWYQQILGQGPKLLIQFQNNGVVDDSQLPKDRFSAERLKGVDSTLKIQPAKLEDSAVYLCASSLVRDTQYFGPGTRLTVL.

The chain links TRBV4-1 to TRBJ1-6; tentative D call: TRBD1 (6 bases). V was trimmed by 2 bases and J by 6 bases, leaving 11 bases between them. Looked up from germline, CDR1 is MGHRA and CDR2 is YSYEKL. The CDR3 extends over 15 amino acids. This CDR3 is CASSQTGIGNSPLHF. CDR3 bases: TGCGCCAGCAGCCAAACAGGGATAGGTAATTCACCCCTCCACTTT.

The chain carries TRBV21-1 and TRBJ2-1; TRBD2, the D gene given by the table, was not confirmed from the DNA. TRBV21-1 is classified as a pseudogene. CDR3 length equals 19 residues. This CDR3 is CASKITGTSGGLSYNEQFF. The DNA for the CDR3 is TGTGCCAGCAAGATCACCGGGACTAGCGGGGGCCTGTCCTACAATGAGCAGTTCTTC.

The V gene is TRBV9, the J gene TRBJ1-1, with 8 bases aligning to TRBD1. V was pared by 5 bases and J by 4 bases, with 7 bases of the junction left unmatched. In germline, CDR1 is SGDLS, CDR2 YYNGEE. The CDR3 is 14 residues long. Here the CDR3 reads CASSGQGDVTEAFF. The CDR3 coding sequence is TGTGCCAGCAGTGGACAGGGCGACGTCACTGAAGCTTTCTTT. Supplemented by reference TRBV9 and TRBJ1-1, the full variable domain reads DSGVTQTPKHLITATGQRVTLRCSPRSGDLSVYWYQQSLDQGLQFLIQYYNGEERAKGNILERFSAQQFPDLHSELNLSSLELGDSALYFCASSGQGDVTEAFFGQGTRLTVV.

CDR3 protein: CASSFTVSNQPQHF. In DNA, the CDR3 is TGTGCCAGCAGTTTCACAGTGAGCAATCAGCCCCAGCATTTT. The chain has TRBV28 and TRBJ1-5; D gene unclear. CDR1 is MDHEN, CDR2 SYDVKM, per germline. This CDR3 has 14 residues. Trimming pared 3 bases from V and 1 base from J, leaving 7 bases between.

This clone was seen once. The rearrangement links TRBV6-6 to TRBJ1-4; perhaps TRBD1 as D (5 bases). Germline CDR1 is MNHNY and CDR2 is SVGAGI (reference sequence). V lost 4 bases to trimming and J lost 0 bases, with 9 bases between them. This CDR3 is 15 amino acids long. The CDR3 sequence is CASSSLGATNEKLFF. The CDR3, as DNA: TGTGCCAGCAGTTCGTTAGGGGCAACTAATGAAAAACTGTTTTTT.

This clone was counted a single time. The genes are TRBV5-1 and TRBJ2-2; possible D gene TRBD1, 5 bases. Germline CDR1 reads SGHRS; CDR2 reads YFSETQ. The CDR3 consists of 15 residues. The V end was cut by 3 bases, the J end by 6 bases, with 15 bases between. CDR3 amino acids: CASSSGQGSAGELFF. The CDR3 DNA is TGCGCCAGCAGCTCTGGGCAGGGATCCGCCGGGGAGCTGTTTTTT.

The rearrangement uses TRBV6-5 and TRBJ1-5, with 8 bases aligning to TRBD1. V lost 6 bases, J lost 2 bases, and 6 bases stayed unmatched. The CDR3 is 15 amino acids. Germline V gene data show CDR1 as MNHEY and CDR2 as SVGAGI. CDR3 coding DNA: TGTGCCAGCAGCCTCGGACAGGGAGGCAATCAGCCCCAGCATTTT. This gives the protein CASSLGQGGNQPQHF.

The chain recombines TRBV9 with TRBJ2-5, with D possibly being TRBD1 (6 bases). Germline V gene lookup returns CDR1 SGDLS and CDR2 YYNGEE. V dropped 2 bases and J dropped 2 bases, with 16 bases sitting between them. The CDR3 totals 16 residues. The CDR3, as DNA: TGTGCCAGCAGCGTGGGGGACACCTACTATCAAGAGACCCAGTACTTC. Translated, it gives CASSVGDTYYQETQYF. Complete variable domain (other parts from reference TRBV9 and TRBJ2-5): DSGVTQTPKHLITATGQRVTLRCSPRSGDLSVYWYQQSLDQGLQFLIQYYNGEERAKGNILERFSAQQFPDLHSELNLSSLELGDSALYFCASSVGDTYYQETQYFGPGTRLLVL.

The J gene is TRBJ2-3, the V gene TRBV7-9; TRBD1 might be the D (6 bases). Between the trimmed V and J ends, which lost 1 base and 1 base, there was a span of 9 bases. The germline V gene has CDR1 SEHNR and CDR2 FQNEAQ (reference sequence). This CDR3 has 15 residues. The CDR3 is CASSLEAGGTDTQYF. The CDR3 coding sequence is TGTGCCAGCAGCTTAGAGGCAGGGGGCACAGATACGCAGTATTTT. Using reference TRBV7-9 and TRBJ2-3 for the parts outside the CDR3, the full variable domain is DTGVSQNPRHKITKRGQNVTFRCDPISEHNRLYWYRQTLGQGPEFLTYFQNEAQLEKSRLLSDRFSAERPKGSFSTLEIQRTEQGDSAMYLCASSLEAGGTDTQYFGPGTRLTVL.